This T cell receptor beta chain was recorded in a study of blood T cell repertoires in COVID-19. Some clones are missing from TCRdb's copy, which holds only in-frame ones; the method was immunoSEQ multiplex PCR. The sample has approximately 300,000 clones; approximately 85% are singletons. This CDR3 is built from 17 residues. Trimming took 7 bases from V and 2 from J; bases not matched to a gene: 13. In germline, CDR1 is MNHEY, CDR2 SMNVEV (reference sequence). The sequencing sample was made of peripheral blood. The V call is TRBV27, the J call TRBJ1-1, with 10 bases matching TRBD1. This sequence was found in a human donor with COVID-19, enrolled during active disease. The donor label of this sample is uncertain. The CDR3 is CASKHRDRGGSNTEAFF. CDR3 nucleotides: TGTGCCAGCAAACACCGGGACAGGGGAGGTAGCAACACTGAAGCTTTCTTT.